This record looks at one T cell receptor (beta chain) sequence and its context. Its antigen is not identified. The sample is drawn from a study of T cell repertoires in cytomegalovirus infection. Study as a whole: Both a matching HLA type and CMV infection were indicated by public TCR beta signatures.

V shed 7 bases and J shed 5 bases, with 17 bases lying between them. Per germline, CDR1 LGHDT and CDR2 YNNKEL (reference sequence). There are 14 residues in the CDR3. Whole-study results and caveats: HLA-C-restricted CMV clonotypes gave the most frequent clonotype in two of eight donors.

From the reads, TCRdb called clonotypes with MiXCR, one entry per CDR3 protein. The sample includes just under 300,000 distinct CDR3 sequences, around 9.1% of them seen just once. V is TRBV3-1 and J is TRBJ2-5; weak D call: TRBD2 (6 bases). This TCR derives from a human donor in good health (CMV status not recorded). Some clones in this sample may be carry-over from other donors' samples. The sequenced sample consisted of PBMCs. CDR3 nucleotides: TGTGCCAGCACCCTATTTACTAGCACTGAGACCCAGTACTTC. Its translation is CASTLFTSTETQYF.